These T cell receptor beta chains were read from a single sample in a study of cytomegalovirus exposure and HLA in healthy donors. Some clones are missing from TCRdb's copy, which holds only in-frame ones; the method was immunoSEQ multiplex PCR. The sample has over 50,000 clones, around 79% seen once; the top ten hold over 2.5%. Sequencing was carried out using PBMCs. These receptors all stem from a female donor in good health and CMV-seronegative. CDR3s include the opening cysteine and the closing phenylalanine or tryptophan. A D gene is named only where the DNA matches it firmly. Rows may omit the clone size; those that give it use once, few, many or a size class.

clone_size d_call j_call v_call cdr3_aa cdr3_nt
once TRBD1 TRBJ1-2 TRBV2 CASTTGDAYGYTF TGTGCCAGCACGACAGGGGATGCCTATGGCTACACCTTC
- - TRBJ1-5 TRBV28 CASWDTDKTQHF TGTGCCAGCTGGGACACGGATAAGACCCAGCATTTT
- - TRBJ2-1 TRBV5-4 CASSPESSYNEQFF TGTGCCAGCAGCCCCGAGAGCTCCTACAATGAGCAGTTCTTC
- - TRBJ1-1 TRBV7-2 CASSRGQINTEAFF TGTGCCAGCAGCCGAGGACAGATAAACACTGAAGCTTTCTTT
once - TRBJ2-5 TRBV7-3 CASSLVQGSETQYF TGTGCCAGCAGCTTAGTCCAGGGATCAGAGACCCAGTACTTC
- TRBD2 TRBJ2-5 TRBV6-5 CASSFRLAGSETQYF TGTGCCAGCAGTTTCCGACTAGCGGGGAGTGAGACCCAGTACTTC
- TRBD1 TRBJ1-1 TRBV7-8 CASSSDRAGTEAFF TGTGCCAGCAGCTCGGACAGGGCGGGCACTGAAGCTTTCTTT
once TRBD1 TRBJ2-2 TRBV7-9 CASSLAETGGRGTGELFF TGTGCCAGCAGCTTGGCCGAGACAGGGGGCCGAGGCACCGGGGAGCTGTTTTTT
once - TRBJ2-2 TRBV25-1 CASSDRDGAGGLFF TGTGCCAGCAGTGACAGGGATGGGGCCGGGGGGCTGTTTTTT
- - TRBJ2-1 TRBV7-9 CAGSHDNNEQFF TGTGCCGGCAGCCACGACAACAATGAGCAGTTCTTC
- TRBD1 TRBJ1-6 TRBV4-1 CASSQGYTGGADSPLHF TGCGCCAGCAGCCAAGGTTATACAGGGGGCGCAGATTCACCCCTCCACTTT
- - TRBJ2-2 TRBV28 CASGPEELFF TGTGCCAGCGGACCGGAGGAGCTGTTTTTT
- - TRBJ2-7 TRBV30 CAWSDSYEQYF TGTGCCTGGAGTGATAGTTACGAGCAGTACTTC
- - TRBJ1-2 TRBV5-8 CASSGVLTNYGYTF TGTGCCAGCAGCGGAGTCCTAACTAACTATGGCTACACCTTC
- TRBD1 TRBJ2-5 TRBV30 CAWTSGGTGQYF TGTGCCTGGACTTCGGGCGGGACAGGCCAGTACTTC
- - TRBJ2-1 TRBV11-2 CAVSGPELVVEFF TGTGCGGTTAGCGGCCCCGAATTGGTAGTCGAGTTCTTC
- - TRBJ2-5 TRBV30 CAWQGMVGETQYF TGTGCCTGGCAGGGGATGGTAGGAGAGACCCAGTACTTC
few - TRBJ2-7 TRBV25-1 CASSPGSYEQYF TGTGCCAGCAGCCCCGGTTCCTACGAGCAGTACTTC
- - TRBJ2-7 TRBV6-5 CASSRESLPSYEQYF TGTGCCAGCAGTAGAGAAAGTCTCCCTTCCTACGAGCAGTACTTC
- - TRBJ1-2 TRBV19 CASSIDRGRYGYTF TGTGCCAGTAGTATAGATCGGGGTCGGTATGGCTACACCTTC
- - TRBJ2-7 TRBV18 CASSPPMGVPYEQYF TGTGCCAGCTCACCACCGATGGGAGTGCCCTACGAGCAGTACTTC
- - TRBJ1-4 TRBV7-2 CASSPERINEKLFF TGTGCCAGCAGCCCCGAGAGGATTAATGAAAAACTGTTTTTT
once TRBD2 TRBJ2-1 TRBV7-2 CASSSGLAGAGEQFF TGTGCCAGCAGCTCCGGACTAGCGGGAGCGGGTGAGCAGTTCTTC
medium-sized - TRBJ2-1 TRBV28 CASSFLTRVSYNEQFF TGTGCCAGCAGTTTCCTGACTAGGGTCTCCTACAATGAGCAGTTCTTC
few TRBD1 TRBJ1-4 TRBV5-4 CASSTGTGLATNEKLFF TGTGCCAGCAGCACCGGGACAGGATTGGCGACTAATGAAAAACTGTTTTTT
- - TRBJ2-1 TRBV29-1 CSVEAEVPYSYNEQFF TGCAGCGTTGAAGCTGAGGTCCCATACTCCTACAATGAGCAGTTCTTC